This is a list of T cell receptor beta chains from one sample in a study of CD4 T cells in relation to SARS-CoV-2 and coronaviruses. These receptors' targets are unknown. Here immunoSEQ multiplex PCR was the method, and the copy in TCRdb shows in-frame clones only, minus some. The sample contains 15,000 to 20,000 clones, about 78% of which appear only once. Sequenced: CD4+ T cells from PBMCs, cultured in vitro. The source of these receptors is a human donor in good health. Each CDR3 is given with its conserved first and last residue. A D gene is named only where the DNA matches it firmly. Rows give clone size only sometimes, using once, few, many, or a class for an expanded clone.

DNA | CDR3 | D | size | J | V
TGTGCCAGCGGGACTCCGGGACTAGCGGGAGGCGGGGCCGGGGAGCTGTTTTTT | CASGTPGLAGGGAGELFF | TRBD2 | - | TRBJ2-2 | TRBV3-1/TRBV3-2
TGTGCCAGCAGCTTAGAGACAGGGGCAACCTCTGGGGCCAACGTCCTGACTTTC | CASSLETGATSGANVLTF | TRBD1 | - | TRBJ2-6 | TRBV5-4
TGTGCCAGCAGCTCTTTCGGGGTGTCCCAGCATTTT | CASSSFGVSQHF | - | - | TRBJ1-5 | TRBV7-9
TGTGCCAGCAGACTGGGACAGGGGGCCTACGAGCAGTACTTC | CASRLGQGAYEQYF | TRBD1 | - | TRBJ2-7 | TRBV28
TGTGCCAGCAGTGACCCTCCCCGCACAGATACGCAGTATTTT | CASSDPPRTDTQYF | - | - | TRBJ2-3 | TRBV2
TGTGCCAGCAGCTTGGGGACAATAGTCACAGATACGCAGTATTTT | CASSLGTIVTDTQYF | - | - | TRBJ2-3 | TRBV7-9
TGCGCCAGCAGCCTAAGAACCGGGACAGCCATCGAGCAGTACTTC | CASSLRTGTAIEQYF | TRBD1 | - | TRBJ2-7 | TRBV5-1
TGTGCCAGCTCACTAGGGGGCGACTATGGCTACACCTTC | CASSLGGDYGYTF | TRBD1 | - | TRBJ1-2 | TRBV18
TGTGCCAGCAGCCCGCGTAGTGACTACACCTTC | CASSPRSDYTF | - | - | TRBJ1-2 | TRBV7-9
TGTGCCACCAGAAGCCGGGACAGGGAGTCCGGGGAGCTGTTTTTT | CATRSRDRESGELFF | TRBD1 | - | TRBJ2-2 | TRBV24-1
TGTGCCTGGATCTTTGGAACTGGAAACACCATATATTTT | CAWIFGTGNTIYF | - | - | TRBJ1-3 | TRBV30
TGTGCCAGCAGCTTAGTGGGGAGGGGGCACCATATAGACAATGAGCAGTTCTTC | CASSLVGRGHHIDNEQFF | - | - | TRBJ2-1 | TRBV7-6
TGCGCCAGCAGTCTCGGACAGGAGAGGAGTTCACCCCTCCACTTT | CASSLGQERSSPLHF | TRBD1 | - | TRBJ1-6 | TRBV5-1
TGTGCCAGTAGTTTATTCCTCCGGGACAGAAGACTGAAGAAACCTGGCAACACCATATATTTT | CASSLFLRDRRLKKPGNTIYF | TRBD1 | - | TRBJ1-3 | TRBV19
TGTGCCAGCACGGGACAGGGGCACTACGAGCAGTACTTC | CASTGQGHYEQYF | TRBD1 | - | TRBJ2-7 | TRBV2
TGCAGCGTTTCCGACCAAAGTTTACAGGGGCGGTTTAACAATGAGCAGTTCTTC | CSVSDQSLQGRFNNEQFF | TRBD1 | - | TRBJ2-1 | TRBV29-1
TGTGCCACCTCGAGGGGGGGGGAGCAGTACTTC | CATSRGGEQYF | - | few | TRBJ2-7 | TRBV14
TGTGCCAGTAGTATAGCAGGGACCTCCTACGAGCAGTACTTC | CASSIAGTSYEQYF | - | - | TRBJ2-7 | TRBV19
TGCGCCAGCAGCTTCCGGGGGACAGGGGACGAGCAGTACTTC | CASSFRGTGDEQYF | TRBD1 | - | TRBJ2-7 | TRBV5-1
TGTGCCAGCAGCGCCTGGACAGGGGGCTTTAGTGGCTACACCTTC | CASSAWTGGFSGYTF | TRBD1 | once | TRBJ1-2 | TRBV9
TGTGCCAGCTCACCGGGGGTAGCTCAGAGCTCCTACGAGCAGTACTTC | CASSPGVAQSSYEQYF | - | - | TRBJ2-7 | TRBV18
TGTGCCAGCAGCCAAGAAGGGAGACAATTGCGGGATACGCAGTATTTT | CASSQEGRQLRDTQYF | - | - | TRBJ2-3 | TRBV5-5
TGTGCCACTGGACCTCAGCGAGGTGCAGCTTTCTTT | CATGPQRGAAFF | - | - | TRBJ1-1 | TRBV19
TGTGCCAGCAGCTTTAACAGGGGACTGACGAGGATCACTGAAGCTTTCTTT | CASSFNRGLTRITEAFF | TRBD1 | - | TRBJ1-1 | TRBV7-8
TGTGCCAGCAGTTTATCTAGGACGGAGTATGGCTACACCTTC | CASSLSRTEYGYTF | - | few | TRBJ1-2 | TRBV28
TGCGCCAGCCGCTTCACGCAGACAGGGGTGCACGAGCAGTACTTC | CASRFTQTGVHEQYF | TRBD1 | - | TRBJ2-7 | TRBV5-1
TGTGCCAGCAGGGGCAGAGCGGCTCGCCCAACTAATGAAAAACTGTTTTTT | CASRGRAARPTNEKLFF | - | once | TRBJ1-4 | TRBV27
TGTGCCAGCAGCGTAGCGGGATACAGCACAGATACGCAGTATTTT | CASSVAGYSTDTQYF | - | - | TRBJ2-3 | TRBV9
TGTGCCAGCAGCCAAGAGGGCCAGGGGGGACAGCCCCAGCATTTT | CASSQEGQGGQPQHF | TRBD1 | - | TRBJ1-5 | TRBV4-2
TGTGCCAGCAGCCTCTCCCGAGGGGTTAACACTGAAGCTTTCTTT | CASSLSRGVNTEAFF | - | - | TRBJ1-1 | TRBV27
TGTGCCAGCAGTTGGGGTGCCAGGTACGAGCAGTACTTC | CASSWGARYEQYF | - | - | TRBJ2-7 | TRBV27
TGTGCCTGGAGTGGAACAGGGGACACCGGGGAGCTGTTTTTT | CAWSGTGDTGELFF | TRBD1 | - | TRBJ2-2 | TRBV30
TGTGCCAGCAGTCAAGGGGGGCGGAGTGAAAAACTGTTTTTT | CASSQGGRSEKLFF | - | - | TRBJ1-4 | TRBV27
TGTGCCTGGAGTGTATCTGGAAGCAGGGTTAGCAATCAGCCCCAGCATTTT | CAWSVSGSRVSNQPQHF | - | - | TRBJ1-5 | TRBV30
TGTGCCAGCAGTGAAGCTTCTACCGGGTCCTATGGCTACACCTTC | CASSEASTGSYGYTF | - | few | TRBJ1-2 | TRBV2
TGCAGTGCTAGATGGGGGGACGGCTACACCTTC | CSARWGDGYTF | - | - | TRBJ1-2 | TRBV20-1
TGTGCCAGCAGGCCGGGGGCTCTAGCGGAACAAGAGACCCAGTACTTC | CASRPGALAEQETQYF | - | once | TRBJ2-5 | TRBV2
TGTGCCAGCAGCTTAGAAATTAATCAGCCCCAGCATTTT | CASSLEINQPQHF | - | - | TRBJ1-5 | TRBV7-3
TGCGCCAGCAGCTTGCCAGGGGGCGTCTACACCTACAATGAGCAGTTCTTC | CASSLPGGVYTYNEQFF | TRBD1 | - | TRBJ2-1 | TRBV5-1
TGCAGCGTGGCGACAGGGAGCGGTAGGGATTCACCCCTCCACTTT | CSVATGSGRDSPLHF | TRBD1 | - | TRBJ1-6 | TRBV29-1
TGTGCCAGCAGCGCCCCGCTCAGCGGAGAGACCCAGTACTTC | CASSAPLSGETQYF | - | - | TRBJ2-5 | TRBV11-2
TGTGCTAGTGGTTTGGTAATCACTAGCGGGAGCTCCTACAATGAGCAGTTCTTC | CASGLVITSGSSYNEQFF | TRBD2 | - | TRBJ2-1 | TRBV12-5
TGTGCCAGCAGCCCCCCGACAGGACTTTCTGGGGCCAACGTCCTGACTTTC | CASSPPTGLSGANVLTF | - | once | TRBJ2-6 | TRBV7-8
TGCGCCAGCAGTGACCTCGGGACAACGTCCTACGAGCAGTACTTC | CASSDLGTTSYEQYF | - | - | TRBJ2-7 | TRBV10-2
TGTGCCAGCAGTCCTCCAGACACGGCCTACGAGCAGTACTTC | CASSPPDTAYEQYF | - | - | TRBJ2-7 | TRBV28
TGTGCCAGCAGTGTGGAAGCGGGAGGGAGCGCAGATACGCAGTATTTT | CASSVEAGGSADTQYF | TRBD2 | - | TRBJ2-3 | TRBV6-1
TGTGCCAGCAGTTGGGGACGGAGCTCTGGGGCCAACGTCCTGACTTTC | CASSWGRSSGANVLTF | - | - | TRBJ2-6 | TRBV6-5
TGTGCCTGGACCGCCGGGACCTCACCTGGGACTGAAGCTTTCTTT | CAWTAGTSPGTEAFF | - | - | TRBJ1-1 | TRBV30
TGTGCCTGGGACGCGAGGACAGGGAACGAGCAGTACTTC | CAWDARTGNEQYF | TRBD1 | - | TRBJ2-7 | TRBV30
TGTGCCAGCTCACCACGAGAAGGGGACGAGCAGTACTTC | CASSPREGDEQYF | - | few | TRBJ2-7 | TRBV18
TGTGCCAGCAGCTTGGCCATACTAGCGGGAGGTTCCTACAATGAGCAGTTCTTC | CASSLAILAGGSYNEQFF | TRBD2 | - | TRBJ2-1 | TRBV11-2
TGTGCCAGCCGGGGGCAGTATGAGCAGTTCTTC | CASRGQYEQFF | - | - | TRBJ2-1 | TRBV3-1/TRBV3-2
TGTGCTAGTGGTCGCTGGACAGAAAACATTCAGTACTTC | CASGRWTENIQYF | - | medium-sized | TRBJ2-4 | TRBV12-5
TGTGCCAGCAGCCAGCGGGCTAGCGGGAGGACCAGCACAGATACGCAGTATTTT | CASSQRASGRTSTDTQYF | TRBD2 | - | TRBJ2-3 | TRBV3-1/TRBV3-2
TGTGCCAGCAGCCACCCACTGGGTGGCTACACCTTC | CASSHPLGGYTF | - | - | TRBJ1-2 | TRBV3-1/TRBV3-2
TGTGCCAGCAGTCCGCGCAGGGCCCGCACAGATACGCAGTATTTT | CASSPRRARTDTQYF | - | - | TRBJ2-3 | TRBV27
TGTGCCAGTAGCCCGGGACAGGGCAACTATGGCTACACCTTC | CASSPGQGNYGYTF | TRBD1 | - | TRBJ1-2 | TRBV19
TGTGCCAGCATTAGGACAGGGCCGGATACGCAGTATTTT | CASIRTGPDTQYF | TRBD1 | - | TRBJ2-3 | TRBV6-5
TGTGCCAGCAGCTCCCCCACAGGGGAGGCGGTCATTCAGTACTTC | CASSSPTGEAVIQYF | - | - | TRBJ2-4 | TRBV5-4